Listed here are 19 T cell receptor beta chains from one sample, sequenced in a study of blood T cell repertoires in COVID-19. TCRdb's table, derived via immunoSEQ multiplex PCR, lists solely in-frame clones and lacks some. The sample holds roughly 290,000 clones; about 90% are singletons and the top ten take about 1.9%. The sample consisted of peripheral blood. These receptors were taken from a woman in her thirties who had recovered from COVID-19.

The chain is built from TRBV3-1 (or the pseudogene TRBV3-2) and TRBJ1-1; no reliable D call. V dropped 1 base and J dropped 1 base, with 7 bases sitting between them. Per the germline V gene, CDR1 is LGHDT and CDR2 is YNNKEL (reference sequence). The CDR3 is made up of 14 amino acids. The CDR3 region has the DNA TGTGCCAGCAGCCAAGTAGGCGGGAACACTGAAGCTTTCTTT. Amino acid sequence: CASSQVGGNTEAFF.

V and J are TRBV5-6 and TRBJ2-7, with 9 bases lining up with TRBD1. The CDR3 is 14 amino acids. Germline V gene sequence: CDR1 SGHDT, CDR2 YYEEEE. Unmatched junction bases numbered 4, after V lost 3 bases and J lost 3 bases. The CDR3 sequence: CASSSWDRVYEQYF. The CDR3 DNA reads TGTGCCAGCAGCTCCTGGGACAGGGTCTACGAGCAGTACTTC.

V usage is TRBV29-1 and J usage is TRBJ1-5; D is unresolved. Germline CDR1 is SQVTM and CDR2 is ANQGSEA. V gave up 2 bases and J gave up 6 bases, with 11 bases separating them. The length of the CDR3 is 13 residues. The CDR3 here is CSVEPRLGQPQHF. The CDR3 DNA sequence: TGCAGCGTTGAACCGCGGCTGGGTCAGCCCCAGCATTTT.

The chain links TRBV5-1 to TRBJ2-5; D uncertain. Germline-derived CDR1 and CDR2 are SGHRS and YFSETQ. V was trimmed by 5 bases and J by 5 bases, leaving 10 bases between them. CDR3 length: 12 residues. CDR3 bases: TGCGCCAGCAGTTCAGAATGGGAGACCCAGTACTTC. Residues: CASSSEWETQYF.

The gene calls are TRBV28 and TRBJ1-1; TRBD1 agrees at 7 bases. This CDR3 is built from 18 residues. Germline V gene lookup returns CDR1 MDHEN and CDR2 SYDVKM. Trimming removed 4 bases from V and 1 base from J; junction bases left unmatched: 15. The CDR3 loop is CASSSQRRWGQQNTEAFF. Written as DNA, the CDR3 is TGTGCCAGCAGTTCCCAAAGGAGGTGGGGACAGCAGAACACTGAAGCTTTCTTT.

The V gene is TRBV4-2, the J gene TRBJ2-1, with TRBD2 matching over 13 bases. J lost 4 bases, V lost 1 base, and 4 bases had no gene match. CDR1 is LGHNA, CDR2 YNFKEQ, per germline. This CDR3 region has 17 residues. Written as DNA, the CDR3 is TGTGCCAGCAGCCAAGGGGGACTAGCGGGGATTTACAATGAGCAGTTCTTC. This encodes CASSQGGLAGIYNEQFF.

This clone was found a few times. The chain combines TRBV7-9 with TRBJ1-1, with TRBD1 identical over 8 bases. V was clipped by 6 bases and J by 8 bases; unmatched bases: 11. CDR3 length: 14 amino acids. Germline V gives CDR1 SEHNR, CDR2 FQNEAQ (reference sequence). The CDR3 protein is CASRSTGEISEAFF. CDR3 bases: TGTGCCAGCAGGTCGACAGGGGAGATTTCGGAAGCTTTCTTT.

The CDR3 sequence is CASSDSVYNEQFF. CDR3 sequence (DNA): TGTGCCAGCAGTGATTCAGTTTACAATGAGCAGTTCTTC. The chain employs TRBV2 and TRBJ2-1, with no clear D. CDR3 length: 13 amino acids. V was trimmed by 3 bases and J by 4 bases, leaving 7 bases between them. Germline V CDR1 and CDR2: SNHLY, FYNNEI.

The table lists this clone with a count of one. This chain links TRBV9 with TRBJ1-6, with 7 bases lining up with TRBD1. This CDR3 spans 15 amino acids. V shed 0 bases, J shed 8 bases, and the junction held 5 bases outside the gene matches. Germline V CDR1 and CDR2: SGDLS, YYNGEE. CDR3 DNA: TGTGCCAGCAGCGTAGGTCCAGGGGGTGATTCACCCCTCCACTTT. It is translated as CASSVGPGGDSPLHF.

The V gene is TRBV7-2, the J gene TRBJ2-5; 9 nucleotides align to TRBD2. CDR3 length: 15 residues. CDR1 is SGHTA and CDR2 is FQGNSA in the germline V gene. V lost 2 bases to trimming and J lost 5 bases; unmatched junction nucleotides: 6. The DNA of the CDR3 is TGTGCCAGCAGCTTATTTCGCGGGAGGGCGGAGACCCAGTACTTC. Translation gives CASSLFRGRAETQYF. Full variable domain (remainder filled in from reference TRBV7-2 and TRBJ2-5): GAGVSQSPSNKVTEKGKDVELRCDPISGHTALYWYRQSLGQGLEFLIYFQGNSAPDKSGLPSDRFSAERTGGSVSTLTIQRTQQEDSAVYLCASSLFRGRAETQYFGPGTRLLVL.

The chain carries TRBV6-5 and TRBJ1-1; perhaps TRBD1 as D (6 bases). Trimming stripped 6 bases from V and 11 bases from J, with 16 bases between. CDR1 and CDR2 from the germline V gene are MNHEY and SVGAGI. CDR3 length equals 12 residues. The CDR3 region has the DNA TGTGCCAGCAGGGACAGCGGACCTTCGGCTTTCTTT. Encoded protein: CASRDSGPSAFF.

V usage is TRBV5-4 and J usage is TRBJ2-2, with D tentatively TRBD2 (5 bases). CDR1 SGHNT and CDR2 YYREEE come from the germline V gene (reference sequence). This CDR3 spans 15 amino acids. Trimming shortened V by 4 bases and J by 2 bases, and 12 bases separated the two germline ends. The CDR3 region is CASSVGGDNTGELFF. In DNA form, the CDR3 reads TGTGCCAGCAGCGTTGGAGGAGATAACACCGGGGAGCTGTTTTTT.

The chain combines TRBV7-2 with TRBJ1-1, with D unresolved. Germline-derived CDR1 and CDR2 are SGHTA and FQGNSA. The V end was cut by 5 bases, the J end by 1 base, with 8 bases between. The CDR3 loop spans 13 amino acids. The CDR3 spells CASSLRQNTEAFF. CDR3 coding DNA: TGTGCCAGCAGCCTGCGCCAGAACACTGAAGCTTTCTTT. The full variable domain, its missing parts supplied by reference TRBV7-2 and TRBJ1-1, is GAGVSQSPSNKVTEKGKDVELRCDPISGHTALYWYRQSLGQGLEFLIYFQGNSAPDKSGLPSDRFSAERTGGSVSTLTIQRTQQEDSAVYLCASSLRQNTEAFFGQGTRLTVV.

The rearrangement joins TRBV6-5 to TRBJ2-5; TRBD1 matches at 7 bases. Trimming cost V 0 bases and J 8 bases; bases outside gene matches: 9. The CDR3 extends over 15 amino acids. Germline V lookup: CDR1 MNHEY, CDR2 SVGAGI. Here the CDR3 DNA reads TGTGCCAGCAGTTACTCGGCAGGGGGAGTAAAAACCCAGTACTTC. It yields the protein CASSYSAGGVKTQYF.

This chain uses TRBV12-3 or TRBV12-4 with TRBJ1-2; D is perhaps TRBD1 (5 bases). This CDR3 contains 12 residues. The V end lost 6 bases, the J end lost 2 bases, and 7 bases lay between the germline ends. The CDR3 region is CASSRQNYGYTF. CDR3 sequence (DNA): TGTGCCAGCAGCAGACAGAACTATGGCTACACCTTC.

J is TRBJ2-2 and V is TRBV6-6, with 10 bases aligning to TRBD1. This CDR3 has 16 amino acids. Germline CDR1 is MNHNY and CDR2 is SVGAGI (reference sequence). Unmatched junction bases numbered 7, after V lost 6 bases and J lost 3 bases. This chain's CDR3 is CASRERQGADTGELFF. The CDR3, as DNA: TGTGCCAGCAGGGAAAGACAGGGGGCTGACACCGGGGAGCTGTTTTTT.

The CDR3 DNA reads as TGTGCCAGTAGTATGAGCGGGGGGAATGAGCAGTTCTTC. It is translated as CASSMSGGNEQFF. V is TRBV19 and J is TRBJ2-1; 9 bases fit TRBD2. CDR3 length: 13 amino acids. The germline V gene has CDR1 LNHDA and CDR2 SQIVND (reference sequence). V shed 3 bases and J 7 bases; nucleotides not matched to a gene: 1.

V and J are TRBV28 and TRBJ1-1; no firm D call. With 3 bases removed from V and 7 bases from J, the gap between germline ends came to 9 bases. The CDR3 runs 12 residues. Germline V lookup: CDR1 MDHEN, CDR2 SYDVKM. DNA of the CDR3: TGTGCCAGCAGTTTGGCGGTAGGTGAAGCTTTCTTT. This translates into CASSLAVGEAFF.

V gene TRBV30 combines with J gene TRBJ1-1, with unresolved D. Germline V gene lookup returns CDR1 GTSNPN and CDR2 SVGIG (reference sequence). CDR3 size: 18 residues. V lost 3 bases, J lost 3 bases, and 26 bases lay in between. In DNA, the CDR3 is TGTGCCTGGAGCCTTTTTGTAACCTTCCCACCCCGGGACACTGAAGCTTTCTTT. Translated, it gives CAWSLFVTFPPRDTEAFF. Drawing the rest from reference TRBV30 and TRBJ1-1, the complete variable domain is SQTIHQWPATLVQPVGSPLSLECTVEGTSNPNLYWYRQAAGRGLQLLFYSVGIGQISSEVPQNLSASRPQDRQFILSSKKLLLSDSGFYLCAWSLFVTFPPRDTEAFFGQGTRLTVV.